One sample yielded the 20 T cell receptor beta chains listed below, sequenced in a study of blood T cell repertoires in COVID-19 (dated by TCRdb to the early 2020s). The library was built by means of the immunoSEQ multiplex PCR assay. TCRdb re-hosts the immuneACCESS table, in-frame sequences only. Its copies lack some clones; in the studies checked, an unresolved V gene accounts for under half of them, and the cause for the rest is not known. Recorded for this sample are a few hundred thousand clones; 90% of them occurred a single time. Under 7% of the sample is in the top ten clones. The material sequenced was peripheral blood. The origin of the receptors is a woman in her twenties or thirties with COVID-19, enrolled during active disease.

The rearrangement links TRBV28 to TRBJ1-6, with TRBD1 identical over 8 bases. The CDR3 length is 20 residues. V dropped 11 bases and J dropped 6; count of bases not matched to a gene: 27. Germline assignment: CDR1 MDHEN and CDR2 SYDVKM. CDR3 region: CAGEDTLESGGVEGNSPLHF. In nucleotides, the CDR3 is TGTGCCGGCGAAGACACCTTGGAGTCAGGGGGCGTAGAGGGTAATTCACCCCTCCACTTT.

This clone was observed once. The chain is built from TRBV28 and TRBJ2-7, with D tentatively TRBD2 (5 bases). Between the trimmed V and J ends, which lost 3 bases and 4 bases, there was a span of 16 bases. Germline CDR1 reads MDHEN; CDR2 reads SYDVKM. This CDR3 region has 15 residues. The CDR3 here is CASSFDAGRRYEQYF. The CDR3 DNA reads TGTGCCAGCAGTTTCGATGCGGGTCGGAGATACGAGCAGTACTTC.

The rearrangement uses TRBV5-1 and TRBJ2-5; D not certain. Trimming took 0 bases from V and 4 from J, leaving 10 bases between them. The CDR3 totals 14 residues. The germline V gene encodes CDR1 SGHRS and CDR2 YFSETQ. The CDR3 DNA reads as TGCGCCAGCAGCTTGGTGGGCAGCCGAGAGACCCAGTACTTC. It is translated as CASSLVGSRETQYF.

V and J are TRBV7-2 and TRBJ2-7; D is perhaps TRBD2 (5 bases). Per germline, CDR1 SGHTA and CDR2 FQGNSA. The CDR3 consists of 16 residues. Trimming removed 5 bases at V and 3 bases at J, with 20 bases between. Here the CDR3 reads CASSIALGRRNYEQYF. The CDR3, as DNA: TGTGCCAGCAGCATTGCTCTAGGACGGAGGAACTACGAGCAGTACTTC.

The chain links TRBV11-2 to TRBJ2-1, with 10 bases identical to TRBD2. The germline gives CDR1 SGHAT, CDR2 FQNNGV. This CDR3 has 15 amino acids. The V gene end was trimmed by 5 bases and the J gene end by 3 bases; junction bases not matched to a gene: 4. CDR3 DNA: TGTGCCAGCAGCCCCCTAGCGGGGGACTACAATGAGCAGTTCTTC. Translated, it gives CASSPLAGDYNEQFF.

This clone was found a few times. The rearrangement links TRBV14 to TRBJ2-1; unclear D gene. The CDR3 is 15 residues long. V shed 1 base and J shed 6 bases, with 13 bases lying between them. CDR1 SGHDN and CDR2 FVKESK come from the germline V gene. The DNA for the CDR3 is TGTGCCAGCAGCCAAGGGGTAACGACTTCCAATGAGCAGTTCTTC. Translating gives CASSQGVTTSNEQFF.

The gene calls are TRBV29-1 and TRBJ1-6, with 7 bases fitting TRBD1. V lost 7 bases to trimming and J lost 7 bases; unmatched junction nucleotides: 4. This CDR3 is built from 12 residues. Looked up from germline, CDR1 is SQVTM and CDR2 is ANQGSEA. The CDR3 region is CSARTGNSPLHF. The CDR3 bases are TGCAGCGCTCGGACAGGCAATTCACCCCTCCACTTT.

The V and J genes are TRBV2 and TRBJ1-1; D possibly corresponds to TRBD1 (6 bases). V lost 3 bases and J lost 7, with 15 bases in between. The CDR3 contains 14 residues. From germline, CDR1 is SNHLY and CDR2 FYNNEI. The CDR3 is CASSEERGGLEAFF. The CDR3 DNA reads TGTGCCAGCAGTGAGGAGCGCGGGGGCCTTGAAGCTTTCTTT.

The gene calls are TRBV4-1 and TRBJ2-1; unclear D gene. The CDR3 extends over 12 amino acids. Between the trimmed V and J ends, which lost 0 bases and 6 bases, there was a span of 3 bases. The germline gives CDR1 MGHRA, CDR2 YSYEKL. In DNA form, the CDR3 reads TGCGCCAGCAGCCAAGATCGCAATGAGCAGTTCTTC. Protein: CASSQDRNEQFF.

V usage is TRBV5-4 and J usage is TRBJ2-7, with D perhaps matching TRBD1 (6 bases). The ends were cut back, 4 bases at V and 4 bases at J, with 18 bases in the middle. Germline V lookup: CDR1 SGHNT, CDR2 YYREEE (reference sequence). This CDR3 region has 15 residues. Written as DNA, the CDR3 is TGTGCCAGCAGCCCGGACAGATCGGGGTTATACGAGCAGTACTTC. Residues: CASSPDRSGLYEQYF. The whole variable domain, remainder taken from reference TRBV5-4 and TRBJ2-7, is ETGVTQSPTHLIKTRGQQVTLRCSSQSGHNTVSWYQQALGQGPQFIFQYYREEENGRGNFPPRFSGLQFPNYSSELNVNALELDDSALYLCASSPDRSGLYEQYFGPGTRLTVT.

The rearrangement joins TRBV4-2 to TRBJ1-6, with D tentatively TRBD1 (5 bases). CDR3 size: 15 residues. Trimming took 3 bases from V and 9 from J, leaving 15 bases between them. Germline assignment: CDR1 LGHNA and CDR2 YNFKEQ. The chain's CDR3 is CASSHGSQGGSPLHF. Written as DNA, the CDR3 is TGTGCCAGCAGCCACGGATCCCAGGGAGGTTCACCCCTCCACTTT.

The V and J genes are TRBV10-3 and TRBJ2-5; D possibly corresponds to TRBD1 (5 bases). CDR1 and CDR2 (germline): ENHRY, SYGVKD. The CDR3 is made up of 14 amino acids. V lost 0 bases and J 2 bases, leaving 7 bases between the germline ends. The CDR3 loop reads CAISESRQQETQYF. CDR3 DNA: TGTGCCATCAGTGAGTCGAGACAGCAAGAGACCCAGTACTTC.

This clone was seen more than once but under ten times. The gene calls are TRBV5-8 and TRBJ2-7; D call uncertain. This CDR3 comprises 13 residues. V dropped 0 bases and J dropped 3 bases, with 7 bases sitting between them. Per the germline V gene, CDR1 is SGHTS and CDR2 is YDEGEE. CDR3 sequence (DNA): TGTGCCAGCAGCTTGGCAGGCAACTACGAGCAGTACTTC. This encodes CASSLAGNYEQYF. Full variable domain (outside the CDR3, taken from reference TRBV5-8 and TRBJ2-7): EAGVTQSPTHLIKTRGQQATLRCSPISGHTSVYWYQQALGLGLQFLLWYDEGEERNRGNFPPRFSGRQFPNYSSELNVNALELEDSALYLCASSLAGNYEQYFGPGTRLTVT.

The rearrangement uses TRBV12-5 and TRBJ1-6; D not certain. Trimming stripped 0 bases from V and 6 bases from J, with 15 bases between. The CDR3 loop spans 17 amino acids. Looked up from germline, CDR1 is LGHNT and CDR2 is FRNRAP. The CDR3 DNA reads TGTGCTAGTGGTTTGGTACGGAATGGCCAGGCTAATTCACCCCTCCACTTT. This codes for CASGLVRNGQANSPLHF.

The chain has TRBV5-5 and TRBJ2-3; 14 bases agree with TRBD2. V lost 4 bases, J lost 2 bases, and 9 bases stayed unmatched. This CDR3 is built from 18 residues. Germline V gene lookup returns CDR1 SGHKS and CDR2 YYEKEE (reference sequence). The CDR3 here is CASSREGGLAGDTDTQYF. CDR3 sequence (DNA): TGTGCCAGCAGCCGGGAGGGGGGACTAGCGGGAGACACAGATACGCAGTATTTT.

This clone has a single count. The chain recombines TRBV3-1 (or the pseudogene TRBV3-2) with TRBJ1-6; TRBD1 agrees at 7 bases. The CDR3 length is 16 residues. J gave up 4 bases and V 2 bases, and 5 bases lay outside the gene matches. Germline V gene sequence: CDR1 LGHDT, CDR2 YNNKEL (reference sequence). The CDR3 loop reads CASSQSRGQYNSPLHF. The CDR3 DNA sequence: TGTGCCAGCAGCCAAAGCCGGGGACAGTATAATTCACCCCTCCACTTT.

The chain employs TRBV7-2 and TRBJ1-6; a possible D gene is TRBD1 (5 bases). V was shortened by 5 bases and J by 7 bases, with 18 bases between the two germline ends. In germline, CDR1 is SGHTA, CDR2 FQGNSA. This CDR3 has 16 residues. The CDR3 reads CASSPNPGLRNSPLHF. The CDR3 DNA reads as TGTGCCAGCAGCCCGAATCCGGGACTAAGGAATTCACCCCTCCACTTT.

This chain links TRBV6-5 with TRBJ2-5, with D perhaps TRBD1 (6 bases). In germline, CDR1 is MNHEY, CDR2 SVGAGI. The CDR3 has 15 amino acids. With 2 bases removed from V and 5 bases from J, the gap between germline ends came to 15 bases. The CDR3 DNA reads TGTGCCAGCAGTTACGGTGCAGGGGCCGGGGAGACCCAGTACTTC. Its translation is CASSYGAGAGETQYF.

Turning to this clone: The sample holds other DNA sequences that translate to the same CDR3. The CDR3 DNA reads TGTGCCAGCAGCTTAGGGGGGGGTCAGCCCCAGCATTTT. This encodes CASSLGGGQPQHF. The chain is built from TRBV11-2 and TRBJ1-5; possible D gene TRBD1, 5 bases. V lost 1 base, J lost 6 bases, and 7 bases lay in between. Germline V gives CDR1 SGHAT, CDR2 FQNNGV. The CDR3 loop spans 13 amino acids. Variable domain in full (rest from reference TRBV11-2 and TRBJ1-5): EAGVAQSPRYKIIEKRQSVAFWCNPISGHATLYWYQQILGQGPKLLIQFQNNGVVDDSQLPKDRFSAERLKGVDSTLKIQPAKLEDSAVYLCASSLGGGQPQHFGDGTRLSIL.

CDR3 residues: CASSRGDRQETQYF. CDR3 sequence (DNA): TGTGCCAGTAGTAGGGGGGACAGACAAGAGACCCAGTACTTC. The V and J genes are TRBV19 and TRBJ2-5; D may be TRBD1 (7 bases). Trimming took 4 bases from V and 2 from J, leaving 11 bases between them. CDR3 size: 14 residues. CDR1 and CDR2 (germline): LNHDA, SQIVND (reference sequence).